This T cell receptor (beta chain) appears in the sequencing data of a study of T cell repertoires in cytomegalovirus infection. Study-wide context: CMV infection together with matching HLA type was indicated by public TCR beta signatures.

TCRdb independently ran MiXCR on the reads; one entry per CDR3 protein. The sample holds roughly 280,000 distinct CDR3 sequences, about 13% seen once. Study findings and constraints: HLA-C-restricted CMV clonotypes gave the most frequent clonotype in two of eight donors. Cumulative frequency of public TCR beta families picked out carriers of CMV plus the relevant HLA.

Points on this clonotype: Its antigen is not known.

V lost 3 bases to trimming and J lost 8 bases; unmatched junction nucleotides: 10. CDR3 size: 15 residues. Germline CDR1 is LGHDT and CDR2 is YNNKEL (reference sequence). The sequencing input was PBMCs. The clonotype was recovered from a human donor in good health (CMV status not recorded). Some clones in this sample may be carry-over from other donors' samples. The chain combines TRBV3-1 with TRBJ2-7; 10 positions match TRBD2. In nucleotides, the CDR3 is TGTGCCAGCAGCCAGGGAGCGGGAGGGCTGAGGAAGCAGTACTTC. As protein: CASSQGAGGLRKQYF.